This is a list of T cell receptor beta chains from one sample in a study of T cells in Graves' hyperthyroidism and ophthalmopathy. TCRdb called the multiplex PCR reads again in MiXCR, with one record for every CDR3 protein. The data contain 450,000 to 600,000 distinct CDR3 sequences, approximately 15% of them seen just once; the ten biggest clones take up about 14%. Sequencing was performed on blood. The receptors were sampled from a woman aged 40 to 50 with Graves' hyperthyroidism. Each CDR3 is given without its conserved first and last residue. Fields, in order: CDR3 length, V gene, J gene, CDR3 protein.

14	TRBV15	TRBJ1-2	ATSRDLAGGLYGYT
14	TRBV28	TRBJ1-3	ASTKSEGIFGNTIY
10	TRBV12-3/TRBV12-4	TRBJ2-7	ASKGGPYEQY
14	TRBV19	TRBJ2-6	ASIPRLASGANVLT
11	TRBV27	TRBJ2-7	ASSPRESYEQY
12	TRBV19	TRBJ2-7	ASSAGTGAYEQY
13	TRBV2	TRBJ2-7	ASSPGQLGSYEQY
12	TRBV19	TRBJ2-7	ASSTTDIPYEQY
13	TRBV20-1	TRBJ2-1	SARGGLAGDSEQF
12	TRBV3-1	TRBJ2-7	ASSQAGAEIEQY
14	TRBV20-1	TRBJ2-3	SARGTSGISTDTQY
11	TRBV2	TRBJ1-2	ASSRTGPYGYT
11	TRBV10-2	TRBJ2-7	ASSESRTGGEY
9	TRBV20-1	TRBJ2-1	SARDIRGQF
12	TRBV6-5	TRBJ2-2	ASSYGPSGGELF
13	TRBV5-1	TRBJ1-5	ASSLAPGNNQPQH
12	TRBV27	TRBJ1-1	ASSLADSHTEAF
13	TRBV7-9	TRBJ2-3	ASTRIGQGGDTQY
13	TRBV25-1	TRBJ2-7	ASSESRVPSYEQY
14	TRBV3-1	TRBJ2-5	ASSQGLAALQETQY
12	TRBV30	TRBJ2-1	AWSVLAGNDEQF
10	TRBV3-1	TRBJ2-1	ASSQPRREQF
9	TRBV27	TRBJ2-5	ASRFGETQY
10	TRBV20-1	TRBJ1-5	SARDGNQPQH
14	TRBV12-5	TRBJ2-3	ASGLGLAGGADTQY
13	TRBV5-5	TRBJ2-1	ASSTQGASYNEQF
11	TRBV6-1	TRBJ2-7	ASSAGGPYEQY
11	TRBV29-1	TRBJ2-1	SVEGPIANEQF
11	TRBV20-1	TRBJ1-2	SARTAPNYGYT
12	TRBV7-9	TRBJ2-7	ASSLGRQTYEQY
11	TRBV6-5	TRBJ2-2	ASSSSRAGELF
12	TRBV6-1	TRBJ1-5	ATRTDRSNQPQH
16	TRBV7-2	TRBJ2-7	ASSLAHGTSGRAYEQY